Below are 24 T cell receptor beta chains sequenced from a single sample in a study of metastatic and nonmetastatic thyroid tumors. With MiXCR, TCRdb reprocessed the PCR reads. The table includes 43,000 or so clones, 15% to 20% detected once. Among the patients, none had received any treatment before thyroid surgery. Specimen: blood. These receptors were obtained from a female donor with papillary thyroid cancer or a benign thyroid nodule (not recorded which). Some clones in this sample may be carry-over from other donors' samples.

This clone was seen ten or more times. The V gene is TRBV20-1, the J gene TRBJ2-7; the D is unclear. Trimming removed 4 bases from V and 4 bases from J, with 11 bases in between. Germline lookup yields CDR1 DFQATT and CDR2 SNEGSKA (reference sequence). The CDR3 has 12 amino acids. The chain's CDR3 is CSAKVWGYEQYF. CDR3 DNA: TGCAGTGCTAAGGTTTGGGGTTACGAGCAGTACTTC.

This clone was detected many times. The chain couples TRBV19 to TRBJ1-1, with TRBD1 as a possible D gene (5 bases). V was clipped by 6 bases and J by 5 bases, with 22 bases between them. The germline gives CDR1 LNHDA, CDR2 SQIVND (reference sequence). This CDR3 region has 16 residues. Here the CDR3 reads CASRLLWSRADTEAFF. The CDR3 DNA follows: TGTGCCAGTAGATTACTCTGGAGCAGGGCGGATACTGAAGCTTTCTTT.

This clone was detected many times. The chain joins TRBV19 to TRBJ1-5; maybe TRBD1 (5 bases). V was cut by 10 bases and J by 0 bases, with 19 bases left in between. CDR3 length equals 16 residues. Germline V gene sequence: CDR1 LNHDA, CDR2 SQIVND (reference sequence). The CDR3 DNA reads TGTGCCACCCGGAACCGGGGCCTTAATAGCAATCAGCCCCAGCATTTT. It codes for CATRNRGLNSNQPQHF.

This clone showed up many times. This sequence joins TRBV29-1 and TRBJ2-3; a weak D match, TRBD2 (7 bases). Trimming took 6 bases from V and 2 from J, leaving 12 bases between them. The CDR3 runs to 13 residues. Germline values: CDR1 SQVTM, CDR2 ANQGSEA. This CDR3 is CSVLGGATDTQYF. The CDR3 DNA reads TGCAGCGTCCTGGGGGGGGCCACAGATACGCAGTATTTT.

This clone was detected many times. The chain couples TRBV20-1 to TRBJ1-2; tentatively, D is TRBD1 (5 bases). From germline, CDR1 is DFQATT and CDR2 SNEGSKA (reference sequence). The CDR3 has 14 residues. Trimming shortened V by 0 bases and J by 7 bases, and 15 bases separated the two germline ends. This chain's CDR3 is CSARDRVGGGGYTF. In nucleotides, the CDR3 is TGCAGTGCTAGAGATCGGGTCGGGGGTGGTGGCTACACCTTC.

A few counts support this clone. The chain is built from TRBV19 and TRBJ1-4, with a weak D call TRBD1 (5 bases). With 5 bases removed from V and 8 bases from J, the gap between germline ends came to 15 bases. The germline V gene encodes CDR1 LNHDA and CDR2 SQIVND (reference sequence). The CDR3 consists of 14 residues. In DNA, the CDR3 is TGTGCCAGTAGTCTCCTGGGACGGGAAGAAAAACTGTTTTTT. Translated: CASSLLGREEKLFF.

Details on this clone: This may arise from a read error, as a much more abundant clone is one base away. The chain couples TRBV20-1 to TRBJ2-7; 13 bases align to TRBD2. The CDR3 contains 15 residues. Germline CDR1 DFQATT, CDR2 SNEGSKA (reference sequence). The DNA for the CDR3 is TGCGGTGCTAGAGCGGGACTAGCGGGAACCTACGAGCAGTACTTC. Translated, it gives CGARAGLAGTYEQYF.

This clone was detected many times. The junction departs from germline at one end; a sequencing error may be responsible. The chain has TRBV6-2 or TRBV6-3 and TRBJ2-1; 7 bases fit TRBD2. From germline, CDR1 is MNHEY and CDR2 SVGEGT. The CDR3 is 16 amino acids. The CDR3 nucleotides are TGTGCCAGCAGTTACTCGACTAGCACGGCCTACAATAAGCAGTTCTTC. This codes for CASSYSTSTAYNKQFF.

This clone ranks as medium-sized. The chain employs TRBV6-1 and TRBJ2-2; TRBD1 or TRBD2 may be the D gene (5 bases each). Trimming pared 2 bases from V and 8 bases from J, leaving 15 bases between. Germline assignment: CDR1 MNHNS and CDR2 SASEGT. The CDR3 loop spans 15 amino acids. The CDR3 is CASSEWGDTGGELFF. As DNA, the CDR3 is TGTGCCAGCAGTGAATGGGGCGATACGGGGGGGGAGCTGTTTTTT.

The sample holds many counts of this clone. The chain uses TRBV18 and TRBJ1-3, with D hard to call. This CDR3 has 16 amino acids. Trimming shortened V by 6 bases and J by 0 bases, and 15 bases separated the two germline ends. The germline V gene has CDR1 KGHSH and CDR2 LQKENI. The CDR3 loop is CASSGSSGSSGNTIYF. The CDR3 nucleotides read TGTGCCAGCTCTGGATCTTCAGGATCCTCTGGAAACACCATATATTTT.

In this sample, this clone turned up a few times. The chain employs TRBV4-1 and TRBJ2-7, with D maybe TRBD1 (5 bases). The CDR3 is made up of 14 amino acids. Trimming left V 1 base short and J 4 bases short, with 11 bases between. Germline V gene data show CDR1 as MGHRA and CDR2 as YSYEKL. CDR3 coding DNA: TGCGCCAGCAGCCAAGGGGCCAGGGATTACGAGCAGTACTTC. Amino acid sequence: CASSQGARDYEQYF.

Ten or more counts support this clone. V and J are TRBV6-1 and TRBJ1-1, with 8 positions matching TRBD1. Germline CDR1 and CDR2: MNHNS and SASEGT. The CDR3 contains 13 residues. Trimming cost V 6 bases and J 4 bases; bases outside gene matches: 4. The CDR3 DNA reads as TGTGCCAGCAGGAGGACAGGGATCACTGAAGCTTTCTTT. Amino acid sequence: CASRRTGITEAFF.

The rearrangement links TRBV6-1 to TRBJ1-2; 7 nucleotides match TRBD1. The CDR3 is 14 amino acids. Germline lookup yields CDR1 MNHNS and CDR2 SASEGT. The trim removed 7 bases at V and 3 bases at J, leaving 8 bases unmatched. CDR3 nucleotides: TGTGCCAGCACTAAGAGGGGGCGCGACTATGGCTACACCTTC. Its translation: CASTKRGRDYGYTF.

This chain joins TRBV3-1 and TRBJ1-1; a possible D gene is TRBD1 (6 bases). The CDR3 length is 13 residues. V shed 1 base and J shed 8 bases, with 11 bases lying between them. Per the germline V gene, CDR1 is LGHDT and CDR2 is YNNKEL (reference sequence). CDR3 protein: CASSQGEDREAFF. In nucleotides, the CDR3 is TGTGCCAGCAGCCAAGGTGAAGACAGGGAAGCTTTCTTT.

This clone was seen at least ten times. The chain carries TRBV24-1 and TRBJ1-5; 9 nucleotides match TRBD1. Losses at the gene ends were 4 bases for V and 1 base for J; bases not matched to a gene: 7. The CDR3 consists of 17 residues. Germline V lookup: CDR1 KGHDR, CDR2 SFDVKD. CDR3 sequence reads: CATSEGTGWGSNQPQHF. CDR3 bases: TGTGCCACCAGTGAGGGGACAGGGTGGGGGAGCAATCAGCCCCAGCATTTT.

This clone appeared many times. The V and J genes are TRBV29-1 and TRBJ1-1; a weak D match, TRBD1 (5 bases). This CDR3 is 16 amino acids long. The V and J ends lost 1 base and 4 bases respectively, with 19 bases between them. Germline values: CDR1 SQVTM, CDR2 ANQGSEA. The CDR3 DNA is TGCAGCGTTGAAGGGGGGGGGGAGGGTTTTGGCACTGAAGCTTTCTTT. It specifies CSVEGGGEGFGTEAFF.

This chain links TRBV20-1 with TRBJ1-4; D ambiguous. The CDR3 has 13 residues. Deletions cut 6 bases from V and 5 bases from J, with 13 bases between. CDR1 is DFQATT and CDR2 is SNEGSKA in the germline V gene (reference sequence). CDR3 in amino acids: CSARTHENEKLFF. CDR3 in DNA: TGCAGTGCCCGAACCCACGAGAATGAAAAACTGTTTTTT.

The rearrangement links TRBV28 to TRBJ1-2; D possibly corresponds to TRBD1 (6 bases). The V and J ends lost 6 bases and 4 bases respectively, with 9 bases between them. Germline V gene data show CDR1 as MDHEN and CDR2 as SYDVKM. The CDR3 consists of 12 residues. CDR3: CASRTGPYGYTF. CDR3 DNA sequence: TGTGCCAGCAGGACAGGACCCTATGGCTACACCTTC.

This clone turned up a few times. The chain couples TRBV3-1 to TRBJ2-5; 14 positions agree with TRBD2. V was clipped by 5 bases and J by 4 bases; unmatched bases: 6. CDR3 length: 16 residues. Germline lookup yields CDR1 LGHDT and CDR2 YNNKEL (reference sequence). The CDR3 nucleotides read TGTGCCAGCAGCGGGACTAGCGGGGGTACAGGAGAGACCCAGTACTTC. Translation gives CASSGTSGGTGETQYF.

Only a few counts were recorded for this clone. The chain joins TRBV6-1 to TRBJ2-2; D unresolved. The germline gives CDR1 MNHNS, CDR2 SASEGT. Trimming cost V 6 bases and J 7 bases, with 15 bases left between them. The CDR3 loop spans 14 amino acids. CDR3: CASSPPEQYGELFF. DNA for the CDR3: TGTGCCAGCAGCCCACCAGAGCAATACGGGGAGCTGTTTTTT.

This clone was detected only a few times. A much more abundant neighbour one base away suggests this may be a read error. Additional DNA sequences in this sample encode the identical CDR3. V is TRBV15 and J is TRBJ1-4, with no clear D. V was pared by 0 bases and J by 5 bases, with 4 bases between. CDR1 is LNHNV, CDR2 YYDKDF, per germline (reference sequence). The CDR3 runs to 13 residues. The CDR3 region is CATSRDDNEKLFF. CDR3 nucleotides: TGTGCCACCAGCAGAGACGACAATGAAAAACTGTTTTTT. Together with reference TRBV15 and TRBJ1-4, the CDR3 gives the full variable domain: DAMVIQNPRYQVTQFGKPVTLSCSQTLNHNVMYWYQQKSSQAPKLLFHYYDKDFNNEADTPDNFQSRRPNTSFCFLDIRSPGLGDTAMYLCATSRDDNEKLFFGSGTQLSVL.

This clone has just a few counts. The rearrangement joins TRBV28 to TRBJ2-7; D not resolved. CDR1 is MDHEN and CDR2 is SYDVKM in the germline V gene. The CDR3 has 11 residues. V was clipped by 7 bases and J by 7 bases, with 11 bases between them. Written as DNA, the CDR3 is TGTGCCAGCAACAACCATGTGGAGCAGTACTTC. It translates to CASNNHVEQYF. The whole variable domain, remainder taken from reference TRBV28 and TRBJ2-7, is DVKVTQSSRYLVKRTGEKVFLECVQDMDHENMFWYRQDPGLGLRLIYFSYDVKMKEKGDIPEGYSVSREKKERFSLILESASTNQTSMYLCASNNHVEQYFGPGTRLTVT.

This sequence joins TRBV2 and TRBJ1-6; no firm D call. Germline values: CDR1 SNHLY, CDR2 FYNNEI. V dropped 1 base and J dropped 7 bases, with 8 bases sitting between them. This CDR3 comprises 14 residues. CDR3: CASSEDPFNSPLHF. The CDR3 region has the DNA TGTGCCAGCAGTGAAGACCCATTCAATTCACCCCTCCACTTT.

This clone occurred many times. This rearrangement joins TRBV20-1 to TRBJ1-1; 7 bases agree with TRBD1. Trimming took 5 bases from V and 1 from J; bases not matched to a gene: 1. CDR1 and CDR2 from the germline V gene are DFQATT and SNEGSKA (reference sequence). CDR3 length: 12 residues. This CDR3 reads CSARTGNTEAFF. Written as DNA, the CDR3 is TGCAGTGCTCGGACAGGGAACACTGAAGCTTTCTTT.